This is a list of T cell receptor beta chains from one sample in a study of cytomegalovirus exposure and HLA in healthy donors. Measured with immunoSEQ multiplex PCR; TCRdb has only the in-frame clones, and not every one. The sample lists 95,000 to 150,000 clones, around 75% occurring once. Sequenced material: PBMCs. These TCRs come from a woman aged 50 to 65 in good health and CMV-seronegative. CDR3s include the opening cysteine and the closing phenylalanine or tryptophan. Fields, in order: D gene, clone size, V gene, J gene, CDR3 protein, CDR3 DNA. The D gene is left open where the match is weak. Size values are once, few and many counts, or a class for expanded clones, and some rows have none.

>TRBD1|few|TRBV28|TRBJ1-5
CASSPTYGTGAGRGNQPQHF
TGTGCCAGCAGCCCGACGTATGGGACAGGGGCGGGAAGGGGCAATCAGCCCCAGCATTTT
>TRBD2|-|TRBV4-1|TRBJ2-3
CASSRMGLAGEFRYF
TGCGCCAGCAGCCGTATGGGACTAGCGGGAGAATTTCGGTATTTT
>-|-|TRBV5-1|TRBJ1-3
CASSPGAGNTIYF
TGCGCCAGCAGTCCAGGGGCTGGAAACACCATATATTTT
>TRBD2|-|TRBV29-1|TRBJ2-1
CSSRTSVSEQFF
TGCAGCTCTCGGACTAGCGTCAGTGAGCAGTTCTTC
>TRBD2|-|TRBV28|TRBJ2-3
CASSSGTSGFTDTQYF
TGTGCCAGCAGTTCCGGGACTAGCGGATTCACAGATACGCAGTATTTT
>-|-|TRBV5-4|TRBJ2-5
CASSTLRETQYF
TGTGCCAGCAGCACCCTCCGGGAGACCCAGTACTTC
>-|few|TRBV29-1|TRBJ2-7
CSVAGQVKYEQYF
TGCAGCGTAGCGGGACAGGTGAAATACGAGCAGTACTTC
>TRBD1|-|TRBV15|TRBJ2-6
CATSRDLGQGFYDRSGANVLTF
TGTGCCACCAGCAGAGATCTAGGACAGGGTTTTTACGACCGATCTGGGGCCAACGTCCTGACTTTC
>TRBD2|few|TRBV19|TRBJ2-7
CATPGLAGWSSYEQYF
TGTGCCACCCCGGGACTAGCGGGATGGAGCTCCTACGAGCAGTACTTC
>TRBD2|-|TRBV29-1|TRBJ2-7
CSVGGGLVHEQYF
TGCAGCGTTGGGGGAGGGCTGGTCCACGAGCAGTACTTC
>TRBD2|-|TRBV11-1|TRBJ2-1
CASRLAVYNEQFF
TGTGCCAGCAGACTAGCGGTTTACAATGAGCAGTTCTTC
>TRBD2|-|TRBV18|TRBJ2-3
CASSHIRTSGSTDTQYF
TGTGCCAGCTCACATATCAGGACTAGCGGGAGCACAGATACGCAGTATTTT
>-|-|TRBV7-6|TRBJ1-2
CASSPNNYGYTF
TGTGCCAGCAGTCCAAATAACTATGGCTACACCTTC
>TRBD1|-|TRBV27|TRBJ1-6
CASSLFGTGSSYNSPLHF
TGTGCCAGCAGTTTATTCGGGACAGGTAGCTCCTATAATTCACCCCTCCACTTT
>TRBD2|-|TRBV7-8|TRBJ2-7
CASSLKLAGAGEQYF
TGTGCCAGCAGCTTAAAACTAGCGGGAGCGGGTGAGCAGTACTTC
>TRBD2|few|TRBV7-3|TRBJ2-1
CASSALAGGYNEQFF
TGTGCCAGCAGCGCTCTAGCGGGAGGGTACAATGAGCAGTTCTTC
>-|few|TRBV7-9|TRBJ2-4
CASSGEKGADIQYF
TGTGCCAGCAGCGGGGAAAAAGGGGCGGACATTCAGTACTTC
>TRBD2|-|TRBV2|TRBJ2-2
CASRGLAGANTGELFF
TGTGCCAGCAGGGGCCTAGCGGGTGCGAACACCGGGGAGCTGTTTTTT
>-|-|TRBV21-1|TRBJ1-2
CASSPKRGFRCTGDEASYGYTF
TGTGCCAGCAGCCCAAAGAGGGGTTTCCGGTGTACAGGGGATGAGGCTAGCTATGGCTACACCTTC
>-|-|TRBV2|TRBJ1-5
CASSLNSIPLGNQPQHF
TGTGCCAGCAGCCTAAATTCGATACCTCTGGGCAATCAGCCCCAGCATTTT
>-|-|TRBV28|TRBJ1-2
CASTGRPYGYTF
TGTGCCAGCACCGGCAGGCCCTATGGCTACACCTTC
>-|once|TRBV11-3|TRBJ2-1
CASSLGRFSYNEQFF
TGTGCCAGCAGCTTAGGCCGGTTCTCCTACAATGAGCAGTTCTTC
>TRBD2|-|TRBV7-8|TRBJ2-7
CASSPRTSGSWVYEQYF
TGTGCCAGCAGCCCCCGGACTAGCGGGAGTTGGGTCTACGAGCAGTACTTC
>TRBD1|few|TRBV28|TRBJ1-4
CASKRDRAFTNEKLFF
TGTGCCAGCAAAAGGGACAGGGCTTTCACTAATGAAAAACTGTTTTTT
>-|-|TRBV7-2|TRBJ2-7
CASSLARDETYTYEQYF
TGTGCCAGCAGCTTAGCGAGGGATGAGACATACACCTACGAGCAGTACTTC
>TRBD1|-|TRBV30|TRBJ1-2
CAWMGTVYGYTF
TGTGCCTGGATGGGGACAGTTTATGGCTACACCTTC
>-|-|TRBV18|TRBJ1-2
CASSPDSPYGYTF
TGTGCCAGCTCACCAGACAGCCCCTATGGCTACACCTTC
>TRBD2|-|TRBV6-6|TRBJ2-7
CASSQSGSLLEQYF
TGTGCCAGCAGTCAAAGCGGGAGCCTACTCGAGCAGTACTTC
>-|-|TRBV6-1|TRBJ2-7
CASSGTTRNREQYF
TGTGCCAGCAGTGGGACTACAAGGAATCGGGAGCAGTACTTC
>TRBD1|-|TRBV15|TRBJ1-1
CATSVRTGGNTEAFF
TGTGCCACCAGCGTCCGGACAGGGGGCAACACTGAAGCTTTCTTT
>TRBD1|-|TRBV29-1|TRBJ1-1
CSVRASGGTEAFF
TGCAGCGTTCGGGCATCAGGGGGGACTGAAGCTTTCTTT
>-|-|TRBV9|TRBJ2-2
CASSVGQNTGELFF
TGTGCCAGCAGCGTAGGACAAAACACCGGGGAGCTGTTTTTT
>-|-|TRBV30|TRBJ2-3
CAYQHTDTQYF
TGTGCCTACCAACACACAGATACGCAGTATTTT
>-|-|TRBV7-9|TRBJ2-7
CASSILQGNEQYF
TGTGCCAGCAGCATACTCCAGGGAAACGAGCAGTACTTC
>TRBD1|-|TRBV11-3|TRBJ2-7
CASSLIRGSEQYF
TGTGCCAGCAGTCTAATCAGGGGGAGCGAGCAGTACTTC
>TRBD1|-|TRBV18|TRBJ1-2
CASSPGQGGGYTF
TGTGCCAGCTCACCGGGACAGGGAGGGGGCTACACCTTC
>-|-|TRBV19|TRBJ2-7
CASSIAPGSYEQYF
TGTGCCAGTAGTATAGCGCCCGGTTCCTACGAGCAGTACTTC
>-|-|TRBV2|TRBJ2-7
CASSAGVMAYEQYF
TGTGCCAGCAGTGCGGGGGTCATGGCCTACGAGCAGTACTTC
>TRBD1|-|TRBV19|TRBJ1-1
CASSPYPDRAPEAFF
TGTGCCAGTAGTCCCTACCCAGACAGGGCCCCTGAAGCTTTCTTT
>-|-|TRBV7-2|TRBJ2-1
CASSLAERGLPLKQFF
TGTGCCAGCAGCTTAGCGGAGAGAGGACTTCCCCTAAAGCAGTTCTTC
>-|-|TRBV19|TRBJ1-2
CASSMFWGDEYGYTF
TGTGCCAGTAGTATGTTTTGGGGGGATGAATATGGCTACACCTTC
>-|-|TRBV9|TRBJ2-7
CASSVGSSAYEQYF
TGTGCCAGCAGCGTAGGGTCTAGCGCGTACGAGCAGTACTTC
>-|-|TRBV15|TRBJ1-6
CATSRWGDSPLHF
TGTGCCACCAGCAGGTGGGGGGACTCACCCCTCCACTTT
>-|-|TRBV7-9|TRBJ2-6
CASSLAGSGANVLTF
TGTGCCAGCAGCTTAGCCGGCTCTGGGGCCAACGTCCTGACTTTC
>-|once|TRBV7-9|TRBJ1-6
CASSWDTYNSPLHF
TGTGCCAGCAGTTGGGACACCTATAATTCACCCCTCCACTTT
>TRBD1|-|TRBV7-8|TRBJ1-2
CASSFYFGQETNYGYTF
TGTGCCAGCAGCTTCTACTTTGGACAGGAGACTAACTATGGCTACACCTTC
>-|-|TRBV10-3|TRBJ2-3
CAISESIATLTDTQYF
TGTGCCATCAGTGAGTCGATAGCAACCCTCACAGATACGCAGTATTTT
>-|-|TRBV30|TRBJ2-7
CAWSVPHSYLTYEQYF
TGTGCCTGGAGTGTACCGCACAGCTACCTCACCTACGAGCAGTACTTC
>TRBD2|once|TRBV27|TRBJ2-5
CASSSRFLWGLAVEQYF
TGTGCCAGCAGTTCTAGATTCCTCTGGGGACTAGCGGTTGAGCAGTACTTC